The present entry profiles one T cell receptor (beta chain) with its context. Its antigen is not identified. The protocol was immunoSEQ multiplex PCR, while the TCRdb copy is restricted to in-frame clones and leaves out a portion. Of some 200,000 clones listed, over 50% are singletons. Recent acute infections and vaccinations were absent in the healthy HIV-negative adult donors. The authors divided CD4+ cells into CD45RA+ naive and CD45RA-negative memory subsets. The sample comes from a study of shared clonotypes between healthy human individuals. Study observations and caveats: Across four donors, naive CD4 shared around 5.1%, naive CD8 over 3%, memory CD4 more than 2%, memory CD8 around 0.42%.

The germline V and J ends were trimmed by 3 bases and 11 bases, with 11 bases remaining between them. The CDR3 contains 12 residues. CDR1 is LNHNV, CDR2 YYDKDF, per germline (reference sequence). This sequence was found in a young man in good health. The specimen was memory CD4+ T cells sorted from blood. As for subset: CD45RA-negative fraction. V gene TRBV15 combines with J gene TRBJ2-1; the D is unclear. Here the CDR3 reads CATSSRFIQQFF. CDR3 coding DNA: TGTGCCACCAGCAGCAGATTCATCCAGCAGTTCTTC.